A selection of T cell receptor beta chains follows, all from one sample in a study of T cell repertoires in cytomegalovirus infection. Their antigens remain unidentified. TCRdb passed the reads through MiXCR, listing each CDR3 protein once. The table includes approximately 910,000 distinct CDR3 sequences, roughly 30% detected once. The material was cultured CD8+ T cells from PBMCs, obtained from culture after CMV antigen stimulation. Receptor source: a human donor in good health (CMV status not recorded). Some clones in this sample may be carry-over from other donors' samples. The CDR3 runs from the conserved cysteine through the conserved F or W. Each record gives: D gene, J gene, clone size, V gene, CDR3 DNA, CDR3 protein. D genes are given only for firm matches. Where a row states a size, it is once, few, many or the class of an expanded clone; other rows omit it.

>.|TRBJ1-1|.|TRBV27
TGTGCCAGCCGTTCCGGGGGTGGGAACACTGAAGCTTTCTTT
CASRSGGGNTEAFF
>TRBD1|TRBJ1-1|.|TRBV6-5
TGTGCCAGCGGGACCCGGGACAGTCACACTGAAGCTTTCTTT
CASGTRDSHTEAFF
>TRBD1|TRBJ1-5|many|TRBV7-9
TGTGCCAGCAGCCGCGGCGGGATACAGGGGAACAATCAGCCCCAGCATTTT
CASSRGGIQGNNQPQHF
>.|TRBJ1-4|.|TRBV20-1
TGCAGTGCTCCCCGGGGCGGTGAAAAACTGTTTTTT
CSAPRGGEKLFF
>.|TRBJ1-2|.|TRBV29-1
TGCAGCGCCGATTGGGGCAGGAACTATGGCTACACCTTC
CSADWGRNYGYTF
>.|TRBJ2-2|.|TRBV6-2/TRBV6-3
TGTGCCAGCAGGGTCGGCCCGGAGCTGTTTTTT
CASRVGPELFF
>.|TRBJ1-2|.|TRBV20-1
TGCAGTGCTAGAGAGTTACAGGGTCCCTATGGCTACACCTTC
CSARELQGPYGYTF
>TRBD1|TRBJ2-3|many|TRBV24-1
TGTGCCACCAGTGACCCTACAGGGGGGATCACAGATACGCAGTATTTT
CATSDPTGGITDTQYF
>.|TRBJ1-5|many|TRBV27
TGTGCCAGCAGTTTTGACGGGTTAGCAAATCAGCCCCAGCATTTT
CASSFDGLANQPQHF
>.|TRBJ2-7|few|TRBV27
TGTGCCAGCAGTTTACGCCAGCCGGAGGTGGACGAGCAGTACTTC
CASSLRQPEVDEQYF
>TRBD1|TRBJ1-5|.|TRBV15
TGTGCCACCAGCAGAGATCGGGGACAGGGTGGGCCCCAGCATTTT
CATSRDRGQGGPQHF
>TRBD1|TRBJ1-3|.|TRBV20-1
TGCAGTGCTCCCGGACAGGGACAGGGAAACACCATATATTTT
CSAPGQGQGNTIYF
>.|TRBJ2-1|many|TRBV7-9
TGTGCCAGCAGCTTATCGGACTACAATGAGCAGTTCTTC
CASSLSDYNEQFF
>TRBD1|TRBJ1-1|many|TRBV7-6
TGTGCCAGCAGTTTTGGACAGGGGGCGATGAACACTGAAGCTTTCTTT
CASSFGQGAMNTEAFF
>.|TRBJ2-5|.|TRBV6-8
TGTGCCAGCAGTTACTCGAGAGGGGGGATTGAGACCCAGTACTTC
CASSYSRGGIETQYF
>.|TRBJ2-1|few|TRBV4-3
TGCGCCAGCAGCCAAATGGGGCCTTACAATGAGCAGTTCTTC
CASSQMGPYNEQFF
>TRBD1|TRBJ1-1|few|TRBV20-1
TGCAGTGCTAGGGGACAGTCGAACACTGAAGCTTTCTTT
CSARGQSNTEAFF
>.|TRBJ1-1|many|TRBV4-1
TGCGCCAGCAGCCAAGGCCCGGGTGGGACTGAAGCTTTCTTT
CASSQGPGGTEAFF
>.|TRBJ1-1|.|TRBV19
TGTGCCAGTAGTATAGCTTCTACTCTCATGAACACTGAAGCTTTCTTT
CASSIASTLMNTEAFF
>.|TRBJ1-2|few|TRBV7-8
TGTGCCAGCAGCTTAGGAGTGGAATGGGCGCGGGACTATGGCTACACCTTC
CASSLGVEWARDYGYTF
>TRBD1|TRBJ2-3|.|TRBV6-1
TGTGCCATCGCCGGGACAGGGTGGGATACGCAGTATTTT
CAIAGTGWDTQYF
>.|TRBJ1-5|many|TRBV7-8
TGTGCCAGCAGCTTAGAGGTCTCGGATAATCAGCCCCAGCATTTT
CASSLEVSDNQPQHF
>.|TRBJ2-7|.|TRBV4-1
TGCGCCAGCAGCCCGACGCGGGCCGACTACGAGCAGTACTTC
CASSPTRADYEQYF
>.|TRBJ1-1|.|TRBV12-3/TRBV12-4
TGTGCCAGCAGTTGGGTCCCGGGGCATACTAATGAAGCTTTCTTT
CASSWVPGHTNEAFF
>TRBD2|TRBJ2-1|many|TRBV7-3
TGTGCCAGCAGCCCGAGCGGGGGGGCCGATGAGCAGTTCTTC
CASSPSGGADEQFF
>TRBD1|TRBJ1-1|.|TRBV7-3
TGTACCAGCAGCTTGACAGGGGGTGGGACTGAAGCTTTCTTT
CTSSLTGGGTEAFF
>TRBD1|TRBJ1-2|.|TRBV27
TGTGCCAGCCGGGGACAGGGGGATCCGAATGGCTACACCTTC
CASRGQGDPNGYTF
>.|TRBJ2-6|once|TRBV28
TGTGCCAGCAGTGTCGACAGCCTTCGTGGGGCCAACGTCCTGACTTTC
CASSVDSLRGANVLTF
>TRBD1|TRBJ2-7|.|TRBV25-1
TGTGCCAGCAGTGATAACAGGGGTGACGAGCAGTACTTC
CASSDNRGDEQYF
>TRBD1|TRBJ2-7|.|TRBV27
TGTGCCAGCAGACCGACAGGGGGACCTCGCGAGCAGTACTTC
CASRPTGGPREQYF
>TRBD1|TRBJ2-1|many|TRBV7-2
TGTGCCAGCATCCAGGGGGCTAGCGCCTACAATGAGCAGTTCTTC
CASIQGASAYNEQFF
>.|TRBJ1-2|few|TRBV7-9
TGTGCCAGCAGCCCTTACACCTCCGATAATGGCTACACCTTC
CASSPYTSDNGYTF
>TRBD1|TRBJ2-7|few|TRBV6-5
TGTGCCAGCAGTTACTCCGGGACAGGGGTCTCCTACGAGCAGTACTTC
CASSYSGTGVSYEQYF
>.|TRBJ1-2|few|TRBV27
TGTGCCAGCAGTCTGGGGCCCGGCGCTGGCTACACCTTC
CASSLGPGAGYTF
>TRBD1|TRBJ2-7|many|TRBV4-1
TGCGCCAGCAGCCCTAGGGGGACAGGGTCCTACGAGCAGTACTTC
CASSPRGTGSYEQYF
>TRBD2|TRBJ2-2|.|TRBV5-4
TGTGCCAGCAGCTTGCTACCGGGGGGGCCGGTTAACACCGGGGAGCTGTTTTTT
CASSLLPGGPVNTGELFF
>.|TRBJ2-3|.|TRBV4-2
TGTGCCAGCAGCCAAGAGAGGGCGCGGAGCACAGATACGCAGTATTTT
CASSQERARSTDTQYF
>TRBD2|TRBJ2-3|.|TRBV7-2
TGTGCCAGCAGCTTATTCGGCCTAGCGGGGGGGGGGGGCACAGATACGCAGTATTTT
CASSLFGLAGGGGTDTQYF
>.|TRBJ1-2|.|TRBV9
TGTGCCAGCAGCGCCGCAGCCGGTGGATTTTCGGGGGGCTACACCTTC
CASSAAAGGFSGGYTF
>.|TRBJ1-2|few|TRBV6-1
TGTGCCAGCACCGCCGAGGGCTATGGCTACACCTTC
CASTAEGYGYTF
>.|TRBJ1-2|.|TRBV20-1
TGCAGTGCCCTGACGGCGGATCTCTATGGCTACACCTTC
CSALTADLYGYTF
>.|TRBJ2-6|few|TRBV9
TGTGCCAGCAGCGTAGCAATCTCTGGGGCCAACGTCCTGACTTTC
CASSVAISGANVLTF